What follows describes a single T cell receptor beta chain. Its antigen remains unidentified. These data originate in a study of T cells in Graves' hyperthyroidism and ophthalmopathy. The study's findings and limits: The model made its ophthalmopathy prediction, and onset followed a median 6.5 months later.

For Graves' hyperthyroidism to be stable, ophthalmopathy could not progress within 18 months. The TCR beta CDR3 regions underwent amplification using RNA transcripts as the source. First-round RT-PCR with HTBI primers amplified the TCR CDR3 region. In TCRdb, the multiplex PCR reads were re-called with MiXCR into one record per CDR3 protein. The data show roughly 570,000 distinct CDR3 sequences, around 46% seen once. V lost 7 bases to trimming and J lost 0 bases; unmatched junction nucleotides: 15. Germline CDR1 is ENHRY and CDR2 is SYGVKD. CDR3 length: 19 amino acids. Source material: peripheral blood or thyroid tissue (not recorded which). The genes are TRBV10-3 and TRBJ1-5, with 10 bases matching TRBD1. This receptor was identified in a young woman with Graves' hyperthyroidism. The CDR3 reads CAITDRTGTGVFSNQPQHF. In nucleotides, the CDR3 is TGTGCCATCACCGACCGTACCGGGACAGGGGTTTTTAGCAATCAGCCCCAGCATTTT.